The 21 T cell receptor beta chains in this list originate from one sample, sequenced in a study of low-dose radiotherapy and immunotherapy resistance in tumors. Time point: before trial treatment. TRAV and TRBV primers primed cDNA for both TCRalpha and TCRbeta. A constant-region primer paired with the V-primer adapter amplified TCRs over about 20 PCR cycles. MiXCR, run by TCRdb on the reads, gives a single entry per CDR3 protein. Altogether 55,000 to 65,000 distinct CDR3 sequences are present, 26% being singletons, with the ten largest covering approximately 7%. Material: PBMCs, obtained before treatment. The receptor set was obtained from a male donor with rectosigmoid adenocarcinoma.

V usage is TRBV20-1 and J usage is TRBJ1-2; D call uncertain. CDR1 and CDR2 (germline): DFQATT, SNEGSKA (reference sequence). This CDR3 has 11 amino acids. The ends were cut back, 4 bases at V and 4 bases at J, with 7 bases in the middle. DNA of the CDR3: TGCAGTGCTACACTGAGCTATGGCTACACCTTC. Translation: CSATLSYGYTF.

This clonotype was detected a few times. A far bigger clonotype differs at one base, so this is likely a read error. The rearrangement links TRBV11-2 to TRBJ2-1; possibly TRBD2 for D (6 bases). V was shortened by 5 bases and J by 10 bases, with 15 bases between the two germline ends. The CDR3 is 13 amino acids. CDR1 is SGHAT, CDR2 FQNNGV, per germline. The CDR3 DNA sequence: TGTGCCAGCAGCCCCCATGAAGCGGGCGAGCAGTTCTTC. It yields the protein CASSPHEAGEQFF.

This clonotype was seen many times. This chain links TRBV5-1 with TRBJ2-4; no firm D call. Trimming shortened V by 2 bases and J by 0 bases, and 12 bases separated the two germline ends. This CDR3 is 16 amino acids long. The germline CDR1 and CDR2 sequences are SGHRS and YFSETQ. The CDR3, as DNA: TGCGCCAGCAGCTTACAGCCTGCCTTAGCCAAAAACATTCAGTACTTC. Translated: CASSLQPALAKNIQYF.

As to this clonotype: With only one base between it and a far larger clone, this is likely a read error. CDR3 protein: CASSLAVGYNEQYF. For the CDR3, the DNA is TGTGCCAGCAGCTTAGCGGTCGGGTACAATGAGCAGTACTTC. The chain links TRBV7-2 to TRBJ2-5, with no clear D. V dropped 0 bases and J dropped 11 bases, with 16 bases sitting between them. Germline V gene sequence: CDR1 SGHTA, CDR2 FQGNSA. The CDR3 length is 14 residues.

This clonotype was counted many times. V usage is TRBV28 and J usage is TRBJ2-7; possibly TRBD1 for D (5 bases). Trimming took off 7 bases at V and 4 bases at J, with 11 bases between the two ends. CDR1 and CDR2 from the germline V gene are MDHEN and SYDVKM. CDR3 size: 12 residues. CDR3 in amino acids: CASTAGLYEQYF. The CDR3 nucleotides read TGTGCCAGCACCGCAGGGCTGTACGAGCAGTACTTC.

This chain uses TRBV7-2 with TRBJ2-2, with 13 bases that match TRBD2. The CDR3 runs to 17 residues. J gave up 6 bases and V 4 bases, and 8 bases lay outside the gene matches. Germline CDR1 and CDR2: SGHTA and FQGNSA. CDR3 DNA: TGTGCCAGCAGCTCGGGACTAGCGGGGATAAGTCCCGGGGAGCTGTTTTTT. Translation gives CASSSGLAGISPGELFF.

This clonotype was seen a handful of times. The chain uses TRBV28 and TRBJ1-1; no definite D call. There are 12 residues in the CDR3. With 4 bases removed from V and 4 bases from J, the gap between germline ends came to 7 bases. Germline-derived CDR1 and CDR2 are MDHEN and SYDVKM. The DNA for the CDR3 is TGTGCCAGCAGTTGGTCCGTCACTGAAGCTTTCTTT. It yields the protein CASSWSVTEAFF.

There are many counts of this clonotype. V usage is TRBV28 and J usage is TRBJ2-4; D might be TRBD2 (6 bases). The CDR3 spans 15 residues. Germline CDR1 MDHEN, CDR2 SYDVKM. V was pared by 5 bases and J by 0 bases, with 11 bases between. The DNA for the CDR3 is TGTGCCAGCAGTCCCATGGGACTAGCCAAAAACATTCAGTACTTC. Translation: CASSPMGLAKNIQYF. The full variable domain, in which reference TRBV28 and TRBJ2-4 provide the parts outside the CDR3, is DVKVTQSSRYLVKRTGEKVFLECVQDMDHENMFWYRQDPGLGLRLIYFSYDVKMKEKGDIPEGYSVSREKKERFSLILESASTNQTSMYLCASSPMGLAKNIQYFGAGTRLSVL.

This clonotype ranks as medium-sized. J is TRBJ2-7 and V is TRBV28; D assignment may be TRBD1 or TRBD2 (5 bases each). The CDR3 extends over 13 amino acids. Looked up from germline, CDR1 is MDHEN and CDR2 is SYDVKM. V was clipped by 8 bases and J by 3 bases, with 14 bases between them. For the CDR3, the DNA is TGTGCCAGCCTAGGGACCCTAGGCTACGAGCAGTACTTC. Translated, it gives CASLGTLGYEQYF.

This clonotype was recorded at least ten times. This rearrangement joins TRBV20-1 to TRBJ2-4; D might be TRBD1 or TRBD2, each matching 5 bases. Germline lookup yields CDR1 DFQATT and CDR2 SNEGSKA (reference sequence). The CDR3 spans 14 residues. The ends were cut back, 6 bases at V and 2 bases at J, with 14 bases in the middle. The CDR3 spells CSAWDAGSKNIQYF. CDR3 in DNA: TGCAGTGCATGGGACGCCGGCTCCAAAAACATTCAGTACTTC.

This clonotype was picked up many times. V and J are TRBV7-9 and TRBJ2-7; 9 nucleotides line up with TRBD1. Per the germline V gene, CDR1 is SEHNR and CDR2 is FQNEAQ (reference sequence). V shed 4 bases and J 2 bases; nucleotides not matched to a gene: 6. The CDR3 is 15 residues long. The CDR3 nucleotides read TGTGCCAGCAGCTCCCAAGGGGACAGGGCCTACGAGCAGTACTTC. Its protein is CASSSQGDRAYEQYF.

The chain carries TRBV12-3 or TRBV12-4 and TRBJ2-3; D remains unclear. The CDR3 length is 11 residues. Trimming pared 8 bases from V and 1 base from J, leaving 4 bases between. The CDR3 protein is CASRGTDTQYF. Written as DNA, the CDR3 is TGTGCCAGCCGAGGCACAGATACGCAGTATTTT.

J is TRBJ1-4 and V is TRBV7-9, with unresolved D. The germline gives CDR1 SEHNR, CDR2 FQNEAQ (reference sequence). Trimming stripped 5 bases from V and 2 bases from J, with 12 bases between. The CDR3 length is 15 residues. Here the CDR3 reads CASSPAGNTNEKLFF. Written as DNA, the CDR3 is TGTGCCAGCAGCCCAGCGGGCAATACTAATGAAAAACTGTTTTTT.

In the case of this clonotype: A much larger clone lies a single base off, so this may be a read error. CDR3 bases: TGTGCCAGCAGTTACTCCCTAGCGGGGGCCTACGAGCTGTACTTC. Translation: CASSYSLAGAYELYF. The chain joins TRBV6-2 or TRBV6-3 to TRBJ2-7; 10 positions match TRBD2. The CDR3 runs 15 residues. Per the germline V gene, CDR1 is MNHEY and CDR2 is SVGEGT.

This clonotype appeared many times. The CDR3 nucleotides read TGTGCCAGCAGCCCAAGGTCCGGGACAGGGAAAGAGACCCAGTACTTC. It encodes CASSPRSGTGKETQYF. J is TRBJ2-5 and V is TRBV7-9; 9 bases map to TRBD1. J gave up 3 bases and V 5 bases, and 10 bases lay outside the gene matches. There are 16 residues in the CDR3. In germline, CDR1 is SEHNR, CDR2 FQNEAQ (reference sequence).

In its sample, this clonotype ranks as medium-sized (0.01 to 0.1%). The chain joins TRBV5-8 to TRBJ1-5; a possible D gene is TRBD1 (5 bases). Germline assignment: CDR1 SGHTS and CDR2 YDEGEE. The CDR3 extends over 15 amino acids. With 4 bases removed from V and 0 bases from J, the gap between germline ends came to 11 bases. CDR3 residues: CASSAGTDSNQPQHF. CDR3 coding DNA: TGTGCCAGCAGCGCCGGGACGGATAGCAATCAGCCCCAGCATTTT. Using reference TRBV5-8 and TRBJ1-5 for the parts outside the CDR3, the full variable domain is EAGVTQSPTHLIKTRGQQATLRCSPISGHTSVYWYQQALGLGLQFLLWYDEGEERNRGNFPPRFSGRQFPNYSSELNVNALELEDSALYLCASSAGTDSNQPQHFGDGTRLSIL.

This clonotype was seen many times. This chain connects TRBV28 to TRBJ1-2; TRBD1 matches 9 bases. The V and J ends lost 6 bases and 4 bases, in that order; junction bases with no gene match: 3. Germline CDR1 reads MDHEN; CDR2 reads SYDVKM. The CDR3 spans 13 residues. Written as DNA, the CDR3 is TGTGCCAGCAGCGCGACAGGGGGCTATGGCTACACCTTC. Translated: CASSATGGYGYTF.

There are many counts of this clonotype. This sequence joins TRBV12-3 or TRBV12-4 and TRBJ2-3; TRBD2 is a possible D gene (5 bases). Trimming shortened V by 5 bases and J by 4 bases, and 16 bases separated the two germline ends. This CDR3 comprises 15 residues. CDR3 DNA: TGTGCCAGCAGTCGGGGAAGCGGTGGTTCAGATACGCAGTATTTT. Its translation: CASSRGSGGSDTQYF.

This clonotype showed up many times. The V gene is TRBV2, the J gene TRBJ2-2; D gene uncertain. The CDR3 consists of 11 residues. The V gene lost 5 bases and the J gene lost 5 bases, with 3 bases spanning the gap. Germline V lookup: CDR1 SNHLY, CDR2 FYNNEI. DNA for the CDR3: TGTGCCAGCAGTAAGACCGGGGAGCTGTTTTTT. This gives the protein CASSKTGELFF.

In regard to this clonotype: This is likely an artifact of a read error, given a far larger clone one base away. The rearrangement links TRBV28 to TRBJ2-1; 8 nucleotides align to TRBD1. CDR3 length: 15 amino acids. Trimming removed 6 bases from V and 10 bases from J; junction bases left unmatched: 14. Per germline, CDR1 MDHEN and CDR2 SYDVKM. The CDR3 DNA reads as TGTGCCAGCAGAAGAAGCCAGGGGGCGAGTGAGGAGCAGTTCTTC. Translated, it gives CASRRSQGASEEQFF.

For this clonotype: This likely came from a read error, as a far larger clone is one base away. The chain links TRBV4-3 to TRBJ2-5; 11 bases map to TRBD2. Germline V lookup: CDR1 LGHNA, CDR2 YSLEER. The CDR3 is 16 residues long. Germline trimming cut 4 bases from V and 11 bases from J; bases unmatched to any gene: 15. In DNA, the CDR3 is TGCGCCAGCAGCCGCGAGGGACTAGCGGTGGGCAATGAGCAGTACTTC. Translation gives CASSREGLAVGNEQYF.